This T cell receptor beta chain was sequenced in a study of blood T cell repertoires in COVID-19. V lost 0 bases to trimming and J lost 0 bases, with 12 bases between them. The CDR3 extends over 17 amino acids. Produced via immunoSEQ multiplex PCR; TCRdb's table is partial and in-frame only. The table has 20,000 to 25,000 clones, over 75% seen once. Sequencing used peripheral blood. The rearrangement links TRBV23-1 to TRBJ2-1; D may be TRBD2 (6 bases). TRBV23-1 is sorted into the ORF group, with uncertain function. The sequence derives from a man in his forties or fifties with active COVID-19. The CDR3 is CASSQSRAGSSYNEQFF. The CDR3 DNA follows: TGCGCCAGCAGTCAATCCCGGGCGGGGAGCTCCTACAATGAGCAGTTCTTC.